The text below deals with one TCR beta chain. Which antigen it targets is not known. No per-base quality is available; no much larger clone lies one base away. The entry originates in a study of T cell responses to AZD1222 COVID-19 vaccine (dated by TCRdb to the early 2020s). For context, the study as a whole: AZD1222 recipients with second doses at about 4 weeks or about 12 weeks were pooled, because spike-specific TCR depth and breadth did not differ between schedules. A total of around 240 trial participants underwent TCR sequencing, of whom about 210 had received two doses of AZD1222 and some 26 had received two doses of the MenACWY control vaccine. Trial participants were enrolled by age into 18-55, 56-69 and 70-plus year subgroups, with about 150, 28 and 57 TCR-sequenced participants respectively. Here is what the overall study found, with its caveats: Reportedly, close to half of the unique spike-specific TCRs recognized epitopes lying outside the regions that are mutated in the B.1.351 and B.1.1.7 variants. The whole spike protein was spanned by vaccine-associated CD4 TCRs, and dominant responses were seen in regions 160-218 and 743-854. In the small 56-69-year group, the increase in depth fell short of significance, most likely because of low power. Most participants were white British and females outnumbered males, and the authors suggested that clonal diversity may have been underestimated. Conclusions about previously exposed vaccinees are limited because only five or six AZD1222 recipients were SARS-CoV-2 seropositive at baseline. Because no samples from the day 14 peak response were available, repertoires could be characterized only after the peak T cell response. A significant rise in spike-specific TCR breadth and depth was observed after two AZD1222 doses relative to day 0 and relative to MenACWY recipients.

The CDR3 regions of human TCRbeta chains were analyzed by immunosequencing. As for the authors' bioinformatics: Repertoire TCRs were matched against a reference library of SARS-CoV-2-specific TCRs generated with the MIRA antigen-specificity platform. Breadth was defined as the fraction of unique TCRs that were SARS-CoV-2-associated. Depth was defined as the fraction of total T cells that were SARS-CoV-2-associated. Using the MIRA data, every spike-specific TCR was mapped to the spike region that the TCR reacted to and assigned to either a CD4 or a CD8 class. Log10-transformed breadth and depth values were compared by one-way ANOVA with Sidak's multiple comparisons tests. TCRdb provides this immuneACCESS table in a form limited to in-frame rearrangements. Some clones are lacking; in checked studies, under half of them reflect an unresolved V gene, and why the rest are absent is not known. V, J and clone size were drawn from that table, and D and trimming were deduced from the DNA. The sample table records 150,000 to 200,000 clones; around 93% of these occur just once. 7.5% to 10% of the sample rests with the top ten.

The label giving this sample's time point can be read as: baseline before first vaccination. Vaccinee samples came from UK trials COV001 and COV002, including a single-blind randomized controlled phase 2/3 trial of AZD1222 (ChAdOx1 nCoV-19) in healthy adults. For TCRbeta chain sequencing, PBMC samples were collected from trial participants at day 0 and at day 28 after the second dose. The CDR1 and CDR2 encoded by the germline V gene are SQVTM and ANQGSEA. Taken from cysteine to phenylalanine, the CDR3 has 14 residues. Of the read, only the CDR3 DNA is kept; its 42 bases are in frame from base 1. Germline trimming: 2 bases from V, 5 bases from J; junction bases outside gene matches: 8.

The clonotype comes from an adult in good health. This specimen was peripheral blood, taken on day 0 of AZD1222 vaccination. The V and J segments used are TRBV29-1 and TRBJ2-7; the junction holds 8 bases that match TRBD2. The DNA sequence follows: TGCAGCGTTGAAAGGGAGCGGGAGACCGACGAGCAGTACTTC. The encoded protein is CSVERERETDEQYF.